Listed below are T cell receptor beta chains from one sample, sequenced in a study of T cells after yellow fever vaccination. TCRdb re-derived calls from the 5' RACE reads in MiXCR, one entry per CDR3 protein. The table has under 150,000 distinct CDR3 sequences, around 7.7% seen once. The sequenced sample was CD4+ T cells sorted from PBMCs, obtained 5 days after the yellow fever booster vaccination. All receptors come from a man aged 30 to 45 who received the YFV17D yellow fever vaccine. Both conserved end residues are part of each CDR3. The D gene is left open where the match is weak. A clone size is listed for some rows: how often the clone was seen (once, few, many), or a class if it is expanded.

CDR3aa: CASSLTRTMTNEQFF; d_gene: -; v_gene: TRBV5-4; len: 15; abundance: -; j_gene: TRBJ2-1
CDR3aa: CASSRVAYTEAFF; d_gene: -; v_gene: TRBV12-3/TRBV12-4; len: 13; abundance: many; j_gene: TRBJ1-1
CDR3aa: CASSLATTVAYEQYF; d_gene: -; v_gene: TRBV7-2; len: 15; abundance: many; j_gene: TRBJ2-7
CDR3aa: CASSQVLAGGYNEQFF; d_gene: TRBD2; v_gene: TRBV4-3; len: 16; abundance: many; j_gene: TRBJ2-1
CDR3aa: CATSTGGNTGELFF; d_gene: -; v_gene: TRBV15; len: 14; abundance: few; j_gene: TRBJ2-2
CDR3aa: CASSSGGGVHEQFF; d_gene: -; v_gene: TRBV28; len: 14; abundance: many; j_gene: TRBJ2-1
CDR3aa: CASSYFMRTLWTGELFF; d_gene: -; v_gene: TRBV6-5; len: 17; abundance: many; j_gene: TRBJ2-2
CDR3aa: CSVQGTSGRTTGADTQYF; d_gene: TRBD2; v_gene: TRBV29-1; len: 18; abundance: many; j_gene: TRBJ2-3
CDR3aa: CASSYSTGQGAINQPQHF; d_gene: TRBD1; v_gene: TRBV6-2/TRBV6-3; len: 18; abundance: -; j_gene: TRBJ1-5
CDR3aa: CSARDSLFTGTYGYTF; d_gene: -; v_gene: TRBV20-1; len: 16; abundance: -; j_gene: TRBJ1-2
CDR3aa: CASSFRGLEPFF; d_gene: TRBD2; v_gene: TRBV7-2; len: 12; abundance: many; j_gene: TRBJ2-1
CDR3aa: CASSLATSGYEQYF; d_gene: TRBD2; v_gene: TRBV7-2; len: 14; abundance: -; j_gene: TRBJ2-7
CDR3aa: CASSYRTDSGANVLTF; d_gene: -; v_gene: TRBV9; len: 16; abundance: many; j_gene: TRBJ2-6
CDR3aa: CASTRDKGLIGYTF; d_gene: -; v_gene: TRBV12-3/TRBV12-4; len: 14; abundance: -; j_gene: TRBJ1-2
CDR3aa: CASSPRQGGGNEKLFF; d_gene: TRBD1; v_gene: TRBV5-4; len: 16; abundance: few; j_gene: TRBJ1-4
CDR3aa: CASSTGTSSLSTDTQYF; d_gene: TRBD2; v_gene: TRBV12-3/TRBV12-4; len: 17; abundance: many; j_gene: TRBJ2-3
CDR3aa: CASSPMGVGDRSSGANVLTF; d_gene: TRBD1; v_gene: TRBV25-1; len: 20; abundance: -; j_gene: TRBJ2-6
CDR3aa: CATSIEREMYF; d_gene: TRBD2; v_gene: TRBV15; len: 11; abundance: many; j_gene: TRBJ2-3
CDR3aa: CASSLAGAEAKQFF; d_gene: -; v_gene: TRBV5-4; len: 14; abundance: -; j_gene: TRBJ2-1
CDR3aa: CASSLAGGSAYEQYF; d_gene: TRBD2; v_gene: TRBV5-1; len: 15; abundance: many; j_gene: TRBJ2-7
CDR3aa: CASSLGLAGDWETQYF; d_gene: TRBD2; v_gene: TRBV9; len: 16; abundance: many; j_gene: TRBJ2-5
CDR3aa: CASSPLEVTSSGELFF; d_gene: -; v_gene: TRBV6-1; len: 16; abundance: many; j_gene: TRBJ2-2
CDR3aa: CASSLVQGPDTQYF; d_gene: -; v_gene: TRBV7-2; len: 14; abundance: many; j_gene: TRBJ2-3
CDR3aa: CASSLDGGTYEQYF; d_gene: -; v_gene: TRBV5-1; len: 14; abundance: many; j_gene: TRBJ2-7
CDR3aa: CASSPSGGPRSPLHF; d_gene: -; v_gene: TRBV6-5; len: 15; abundance: many; j_gene: TRBJ1-6
CDR3aa: CASSLGSGLGNTQYF; d_gene: -; v_gene: TRBV7-2; len: 15; abundance: few; j_gene: TRBJ2-3
CDR3aa: CASSSYGLGTRGTSGRSYEQYF; d_gene: TRBD2; v_gene: TRBV27; len: 22; abundance: few; j_gene: TRBJ2-7
CDR3aa: CASSWGHATSEQYF; d_gene: -; v_gene: TRBV14; len: 14; abundance: many; j_gene: TRBJ2-7
CDR3aa: CASSRPGQGAYEQYF; d_gene: TRBD1; v_gene: TRBV5-4; len: 15; abundance: few; j_gene: TRBJ2-7
CDR3aa: CSATPGQRNQPQHF; d_gene: TRBD1; v_gene: TRBV20-1; len: 14; abundance: few; j_gene: TRBJ1-5
CDR3aa: CASSLGQGRYEQYF; d_gene: TRBD1; v_gene: TRBV5-1; len: 14; abundance: few; j_gene: TRBJ2-7
CDR3aa: CASSLTRTSAMPDTQYF; d_gene: TRBD2; v_gene: TRBV11-2; len: 17; abundance: many; j_gene: TRBJ2-3
CDR3aa: CASSSLTGKKDNEQFF; d_gene: TRBD1; v_gene: TRBV11-3; len: 16; abundance: many; j_gene: TRBJ2-1
CDR3aa: CASSVTDGVNSPLHF; d_gene: -; v_gene: TRBV9; len: 15; abundance: many; j_gene: TRBJ1-6
CDR3aa: CASSSSGGGQETQYF; d_gene: TRBD1; v_gene: TRBV28; len: 15; abundance: many; j_gene: TRBJ2-5
CDR3aa: CSANHGTDSNQPQHF; d_gene: TRBD1; v_gene: TRBV20-1; len: 15; abundance: many; j_gene: TRBJ1-5
CDR3aa: CASSIQETQYF; d_gene: -; v_gene: TRBV5-1; len: 11; abundance: many; j_gene: TRBJ2-5
CDR3aa: CSVRSMRESSYNEQFF; d_gene: -; v_gene: TRBV20-1; len: 16; abundance: many; j_gene: TRBJ2-1
CDR3aa: CASSLVGGQSYEQYF; d_gene: -; v_gene: TRBV7-8; len: 15; abundance: few; j_gene: TRBJ2-7
CDR3aa: CASSWAGNTEAFF; d_gene: -; v_gene: TRBV19; len: 13; abundance: few; j_gene: TRBJ1-1
CDR3aa: CASSVGTSGSRGGYNEQFF; d_gene: TRBD2; v_gene: TRBV7-6; len: 19; abundance: few; j_gene: TRBJ2-1
CDR3aa: CASRAVGTNEKLFF; d_gene: -; v_gene: TRBV6-1; len: 14; abundance: many; j_gene: TRBJ1-4
CDR3aa: CASSLETGTQYF; d_gene: -; v_gene: TRBV7-2; len: 12; abundance: many; j_gene: TRBJ2-5